The T cell receptor beta chain described here comes from a study of blood T cell repertoires in COVID-19. Study-level information: COVID-19 samples, acute and convalescent, were from the United States, Italy and Spain.

Generated by immunoSEQ multiplex PCR, the TCRdb table keeps only in-frame clones and is missing some. Of roughly 40,000 clones in the sample, over 70% were seen once. The CDR3 is made up of 13 amino acids. In germline, CDR1 is SGDLS, CDR2 YYNGEE. The V end lost 0 bases, the J end lost 11 bases, and 11 bases lay between the germline ends. The chain has TRBV9 and TRBJ2-2, with D possibly matching TRBD2 (6 bases). Sample: peripheral blood. The source of this sequence is a woman in her 70s with acute or convalescent COVID-19. Here the CDR3 DNA reads TGTGCCAGCAGCGTAGGTAGCGGCTTTGAGCTGTTTTTT. It specifies CASSVGSGFELFF. The full variable domain, with the rest looked up from reference TRBV9 and TRBJ2-2, is DSGVTQTPKHLITATGQRVTLRCSPRSGDLSVYWYQQSLDQGLQFLIQYYNGEERAKGNILERFSAQQFPDLHSELNLSSLELGDSALYFCASSVGSGFELFFGEGSRLTVL.